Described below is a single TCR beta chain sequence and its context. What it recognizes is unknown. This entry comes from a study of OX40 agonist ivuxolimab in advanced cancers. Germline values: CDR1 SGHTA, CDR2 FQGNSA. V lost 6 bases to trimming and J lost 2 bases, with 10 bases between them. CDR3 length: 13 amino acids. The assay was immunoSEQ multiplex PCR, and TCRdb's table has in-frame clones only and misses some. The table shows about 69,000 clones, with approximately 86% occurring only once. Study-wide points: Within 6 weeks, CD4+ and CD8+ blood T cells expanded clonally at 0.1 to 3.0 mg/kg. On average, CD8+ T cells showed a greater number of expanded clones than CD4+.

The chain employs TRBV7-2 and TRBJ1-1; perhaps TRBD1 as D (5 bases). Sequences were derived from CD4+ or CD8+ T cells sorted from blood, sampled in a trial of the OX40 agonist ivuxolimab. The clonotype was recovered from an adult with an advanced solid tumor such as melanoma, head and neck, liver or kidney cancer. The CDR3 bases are TGTGCCAGCAGAGCAGGGCTTAACACTGAAGCTTTCTTT. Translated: CASRAGLNTEAFF.